This TCR beta chain was sequenced for a study of T cell responses to AZD1222 COVID-19 vaccine. The assay was immunoSEQ multiplex PCR, and TCRdb's table has in-frame clones only and misses some. The table lists approximately 130,000 clones, roughly nine tenths of them singletons. This CDR3 comprises 13 residues. Trimming cost V 5 bases and J 1 base, with 9 bases left between them. Germline CDR1 and CDR2: SEHNR and FQNEAQ (reference sequence). Details on this clone: No antigen is known for it. This CDR3 is also generated by other DNA sequences in the sample.

Whole-study results and caveats: Receipt of two AZD1222 doses was followed by a rise in Spike-specific TCR breadth and depth. It should be noted that donors were predominantly white British and more often female, and clonal diversity was possibly underestimated. Unmutated variant regions are reportedly the target of nearly half of TCRs that are spike-specific.

This specimen consisted of peripheral blood, obtained 28 days after the second AZD1222 dose. The TCR comes from an adult who received the AZD1222 COVID-19 vaccine. V gene TRBV7-9 combines with J gene TRBJ2-7, with TRBD1 as a possible D gene (6 bases). The CDR3 region has the DNA TGTGCCAGCAGCCTGGACAGTTCCTACGAGCAGTACTTC. This codes for CASSLDSSYEQYF.